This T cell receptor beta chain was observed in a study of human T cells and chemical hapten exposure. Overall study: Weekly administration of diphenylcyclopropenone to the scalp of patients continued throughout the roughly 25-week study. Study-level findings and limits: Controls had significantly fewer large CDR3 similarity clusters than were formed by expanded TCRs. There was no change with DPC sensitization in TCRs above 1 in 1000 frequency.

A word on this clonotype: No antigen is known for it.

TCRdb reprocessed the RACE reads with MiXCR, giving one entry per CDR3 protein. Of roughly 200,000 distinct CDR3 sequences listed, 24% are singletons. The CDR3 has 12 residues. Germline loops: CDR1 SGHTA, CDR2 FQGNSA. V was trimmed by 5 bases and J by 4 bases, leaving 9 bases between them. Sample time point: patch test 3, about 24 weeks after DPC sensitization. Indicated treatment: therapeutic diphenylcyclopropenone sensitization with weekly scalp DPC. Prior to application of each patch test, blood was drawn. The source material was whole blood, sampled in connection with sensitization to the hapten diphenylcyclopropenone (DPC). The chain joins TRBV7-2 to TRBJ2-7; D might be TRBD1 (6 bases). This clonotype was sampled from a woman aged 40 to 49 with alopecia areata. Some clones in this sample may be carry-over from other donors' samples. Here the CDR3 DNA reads TGTGCCAGCAGCGCGCAGGGGTACGAGCAGTACTTC. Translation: CASSAQGYEQYF.